These 11 T cell receptor beta chains came from one sample sequenced in a study of cytomegalovirus exposure and HLA in healthy donors. 13 Jbeta primers and 60 Vbeta primers were used for the PCR. Assay: immunoSEQ multiplex PCR; the TCRdb copy retains only in-frame clones and omits some. This table has 95,000 to 110,000 clones, roughly 80% appearing once. The sequencing input was PBMCs. These receptors all come from a man aged 45-65 years in good health and CMV-seropositive.

The rearrangement joins TRBV5-1 to TRBJ2-5; weak D call: TRBD2 (6 bases). The V end was cut by 0 bases, the J end by 2 bases, with 11 bases between. In germline, CDR1 is SGHRS, CDR2 YFSETQ. The CDR3 spans 15 residues. CDR3: CASSLATGVQETQYF. CDR3 nucleotides: TGCGCCAGCAGCTTGGCCACGGGGGTTCAAGAGACCCAGTACTTC.

The chain recombines TRBV29-1 with TRBJ2-7, with 9 bases lining up with TRBD1. Looked up from germline, CDR1 is SQVTM and CDR2 is ANQGSEA. Trimming took 0 bases from V and 4 from J; bases not matched to a gene: 10. The CDR3 consists of 16 residues. CDR3 amino acids: CSVEDGPGTGTYEQYF. The DNA of the CDR3 is TGCAGCGTTGAAGACGGTCCCGGGACAGGGACGTACGAGCAGTACTTC.

The V call is TRBV27, the J call TRBJ1-2; D unclear. Trimming left V 4 bases short and J 3 bases short, with 18 bases between. Germline V CDR1 and CDR2: MNHEY, SMNVEV (reference sequence). The CDR3 is 16 amino acids. The CDR3 nucleotides read TGTGCCAGCAGTTCACGGAAGAACAGAGAACACTATGGCTACACCTTC. The encoded protein is CASSSRKNREHYGYTF.

This chain uses TRBV2 with TRBJ1-4, with 7 bases aligning to TRBD1. The CDR3 loop spans 15 amino acids. V was pared by 8 bases and J by 5 bases, with 11 bases of the junction left unmatched. CDR1 is SNHLY, CDR2 FYNNEI, per germline. CDR3 in DNA: TGTGCCAGCGCCGGCCCGACAGGGACGAATGAAAAACTGTTTTTT. Encoded protein: CASAGPTGTNEKLFF.

This clone was seen a few times. This rearrangement joins TRBV27 to TRBJ2-7, with 9 bases that match TRBD2. V dropped 6 bases and J dropped 5; count of bases not matched to a gene: 5. Germline V gene data show CDR1 as MNHEY and CDR2 as SMNVEV (reference sequence). The CDR3 consists of 13 residues. As DNA, the CDR3 is TGTGCCAGCAGGAGTCTAGCGGGACACGAGCAGTACTTC. Translation: CASRSLAGHEQYF.

V is TRBV5-1 and J is TRBJ2-7, with 15 nucleotides matching TRBD2. The CDR3 totals 17 residues. The germline CDR1 and CDR2 sequences are SGHRS and YFSETQ. Losses at the gene ends were 3 bases for V and 0 bases for J; bases not matched to a gene: 4. The CDR3 protein is CASSSGTSGGISYEQYF. DNA of the CDR3: TGCGCCAGCAGCTCCGGGACTAGCGGGGGGATCTCCTACGAGCAGTACTTC. The whole variable domain, remainder taken from reference TRBV5-1 and TRBJ2-7, is KAGVTQTPRYLIKTRGQQVTLSCSPISGHRSVSWYQQTPGQGLQFLFEYFSETQRNKGNFPGRFSGRQFSNSRSEMNVSTLELGDSALYLCASSSGTSGGISYEQYFGPGTRLTVT.

This chain links TRBV19 with TRBJ1-6; TRBD1 is a possible D gene (6 bases). V was pared by 3 bases and J by 14 bases, with 17 bases between. The V gene's germline CDR1 is LNHDA and CDR2 SQIVND (reference sequence). This CDR3 comprises 14 residues. In nucleotides, the CDR3 is TGTGCCAGTAGTATCGGGACACTGGATTTTGCCCTCCACTTT. Its protein product is CASSIGTLDFALHF.

The chain is built from TRBV28 and TRBJ2-7; D is perhaps TRBD2 (5 bases). Per germline, CDR1 MDHEN and CDR2 SYDVKM. Trimming stripped 8 bases from V and 5 bases from J, with 22 bases between. This CDR3 is 15 amino acids long. CDR3 sequence: CASRPKEWEMDEQYF. Written as DNA, the CDR3 is TGTGCCAGCCGACCCAAAGAGTGGGAGATGGACGAGCAGTACTTC. Together with reference TRBV28 and TRBJ2-7, the CDR3 gives the full variable domain: DVKVTQSSRYLVKRTGEKVFLECVQDMDHENMFWYRQDPGLGLRLIYFSYDVKMKEKGDIPEGYSVSREKKERFSLILESASTNQTSMYLCASRPKEWEMDEQYFGPGTRLTVT.

This chain connects TRBV10-3 to TRBJ1-2, with D perhaps TRBD1 (6 bases). Between the trimmed V and J ends, which lost 6 bases and 8 bases, there was a span of 13 bases. The CDR3 is 12 amino acids. Looked up from germline, CDR1 is ENHRY and CDR2 is SYGVKD. Here the CDR3 reads CAISGQSRGYTF. The CDR3 DNA is TGTGCCATCAGCGGACAGAGCCGGGGCTACACCTTC.

The chain has TRBV19 and TRBJ1-1; D gene ambiguous. The CDR3 totals 12 residues. Germline loops: CDR1 LNHDA, CDR2 SQIVND (reference sequence). V lost 5 bases, J lost 5 bases, and 9 bases lay in between. The CDR3 DNA reads as TGTGCCAGTAGTTCGAGGGAAACTGAAGCTTTCTTT. Translated: CASSSRETEAFF.

This clone was found once. This chain links TRBV2 with TRBJ2-3; D remains ambiguous. V lost 7 bases and J 0 bases, leaving 14 bases between the germline ends. The CDR3 covers 15 residues. Germline assignment: CDR1 SNHLY and CDR2 FYNNEI. The CDR3 coding sequence is TGTGCCAGCAAATGGCGGCTTTCTAGCACAGATACGCAGTATTTT. It encodes CASKWRLSSTDTQYF.